This is a list of T cell receptor beta chains from one sample in a study of blood T cell repertoires in COVID-19. The assay was immunoSEQ multiplex PCR, and TCRdb's table has in-frame clones only and misses some. The sample yields 250,000 to 300,000 clones, 80% to 95% seen once. The sequencing input was PBMCs or T cells enriched from blood (not recorded which). The receptors derive from a woman under 40 who had recovered from COVID-19. Both conserved end residues are part of each CDR3. A D gene is named only where the DNA matches it firmly. Rows may omit the clone size; those that give it use once, few, many or a size class.

v_call: TRBV3-1/TRBV3-2; j_call: TRBJ2-1; d_call: .; clone_size: .; cdr3_nt: TGTGCCAGCAGCCATATATACAATGAGCAGTTCTTC; cdr3_aa: CASSHIYNEQFF
v_call: TRBV4-3; j_call: TRBJ2-7; d_call: TRBD2; clone_size: .; cdr3_nt: TGCGCCAGCAGCCAAGAGCGGGAGTGGACCTACGAGCAGTACTTC; cdr3_aa: CASSQEREWTYEQYF
v_call: TRBV21-1; j_call: TRBJ2-3; d_call: .; clone_size: .; cdr3_nt: TGTGCCAGCAGCAAAGAGGGCAGGTTCTGTCTGGCGGGAGGCACAGATACGCAGTATTTT; cdr3_aa: CASSKEGRFCLAGGTDTQYF
v_call: TRBV5-1; j_call: TRBJ1-6; d_call: TRBD1; clone_size: .; cdr3_nt: TGCGCCAGCAGCTTGGCAGGGACAGTTAATTCACCCCTCCACTTT; cdr3_aa: CASSLAGTVNSPLHF
v_call: TRBV7-2; j_call: TRBJ2-2; d_call: TRBD2; clone_size: .; cdr3_nt: TGTGCCAGCAGCTCCGGGACTAGCGGCACCGGGGAGCTGTTTTTT; cdr3_aa: CASSSGTSGTGELFF
v_call: TRBV7-2; j_call: TRBJ2-3; d_call: TRBD2; clone_size: .; cdr3_nt: TGTGCCAGCAGCTCGAGGACTAGCGGGGCAGATACGCAGTATTTT; cdr3_aa: CASSSRTSGADTQYF
v_call: TRBV18; j_call: TRBJ2-1; d_call: .; clone_size: .; cdr3_nt: TGTGCCAGCTCACCACAAATTCGGCAGGGATCCAGCGGGCCCAAAGCGCTGGGTATAGATGAGCAGTTCTTC; cdr3_aa: CASSPQIRQGSSGPKALGIDEQFF
v_call: TRBV9; j_call: TRBJ2-1; d_call: TRBD2; clone_size: .; cdr3_nt: TGTGCCAGCAGCGTAATGGGTAGCGGGAGCTCCTACAATGAGCAGTTCTTC; cdr3_aa: CASSVMGSGSSYNEQFF
v_call: TRBV7-2; j_call: TRBJ2-1; d_call: TRBD1; clone_size: few; cdr3_nt: TGTGCCAGCAGCTTAGCCCGGACAGGTCAGCAGTTCTTC; cdr3_aa: CASSLARTGQQFF
v_call: TRBV28; j_call: TRBJ2-1; d_call: TRBD2; clone_size: .; cdr3_nt: TGTGCCAGCAGTTCGACTATAGCGGGATTCGACAATGAGCAGTTCTTC; cdr3_aa: CASSSTIAGFDNEQFF
v_call: TRBV7-8; j_call: TRBJ2-1; d_call: TRBD1; clone_size: .; cdr3_nt: TGTGCCAGCAGCAGGGGGCACGAGCAGTTCTTC; cdr3_aa: CASSRGHEQFF
v_call: TRBV7-3; j_call: TRBJ2-2; d_call: .; clone_size: few; cdr3_nt: TGTGCCAGCAGCCCCCCGGGGTTGGCCGGGGAGCTGTTTTTT; cdr3_aa: CASSPPGLAGELFF
v_call: TRBV18; j_call: TRBJ2-5; d_call: TRBD2; clone_size: .; cdr3_nt: TGTGCCAGCTCACCACTTTCTAGCGGGATAGGAGAGACCCAGTACTTC; cdr3_aa: CASSPLSSGIGETQYF
v_call: TRBV19; j_call: TRBJ2-3; d_call: TRBD2; clone_size: .; cdr3_nt: TGTGCCAGTAGGCGGGAGAGCACAGATACGCAGTATTTT; cdr3_aa: CASRRESTDTQYF
v_call: TRBV11-1; j_call: TRBJ2-1; d_call: TRBD1; clone_size: .; cdr3_nt: TGTGCCAGCAGCTTGACCAACAGGGGTGGTAGGGATGAGCAGTTCTTC; cdr3_aa: CASSLTNRGGRDEQFF
v_call: TRBV5-5; j_call: TRBJ2-3; d_call: TRBD1; clone_size: .; cdr3_nt: TGTGCCAGCAGCTTCCAAAGCAACAGGGGGCCCACAGATACGCAGTATTTT; cdr3_aa: CASSFQSNRGPTDTQYF
v_call: TRBV30; j_call: TRBJ2-1; d_call: TRBD1; clone_size: .; cdr3_nt: TGTGCCTGGAGTGGAGGGGGACAGGGGCGAACTCGAGGGGGTCACTCCTACAATGAGCAGTTCTTC; cdr3_aa: CAWSGGGQGRTRGGHSYNEQFF
v_call: TRBV7-9; j_call: TRBJ1-2; d_call: TRBD1; clone_size: .; cdr3_nt: TGTGCCAGCAGCTTAGCGGGGGGACAGGGCGACTATGGCTACACCTTC; cdr3_aa: CASSLAGGQGDYGYTF
v_call: TRBV9; j_call: TRBJ2-7; d_call: TRBD1; clone_size: .; cdr3_nt: TGTGCCAGCAGCCCAGGACAGGGACCCTCCTACGAGCAGTACTTC; cdr3_aa: CASSPGQGPSYEQYF
v_call: TRBV11-2; j_call: TRBJ2-1; d_call: .; clone_size: once; cdr3_nt: TGTGCCAGCAGCTTAGATAGAGGCTCTCAGTTCTTC; cdr3_aa: CASSLDRGSQFF
v_call: TRBV30; j_call: TRBJ1-5; d_call: .; clone_size: once; cdr3_nt: TGTGCCTGTACTCACTCGGGGTCTAGCAATCAGCCCCAGCATTTT; cdr3_aa: CACTHSGSSNQPQHF
v_call: TRBV19; j_call: TRBJ2-7; d_call: .; clone_size: .; cdr3_nt: TGTGCCAGTAGGGCGACAGGCGCGGTCTACGAGCAGTACTTC; cdr3_aa: CASRATGAVYEQYF
v_call: TRBV6-2/TRBV6-3; j_call: TRBJ2-6; d_call: .; clone_size: .; cdr3_nt: TGTGCCAGCAGTCCCCACGACGGGACTGGGGCCAACGTCCTGACTTTC; cdr3_aa: CASSPHDGTGANVLTF
v_call: TRBV7-9; j_call: TRBJ2-1; d_call: .; clone_size: .; cdr3_nt: TGTGCCAGCAGCTTAGGGACTAACCCGGGGAATGAGCAGTTCTTC; cdr3_aa: CASSLGTNPGNEQFF
v_call: TRBV10-1; j_call: TRBJ1-5; d_call: .; clone_size: .; cdr3_nt: TGCGCCAGCAGTGTTAAACCCGCGGGGGGGGGTTCAAATTCGGAGCCCCAGCATTTT; cdr3_aa: CASSVKPAGGGSNSEPQHF
v_call: TRBV19; j_call: TRBJ2-7; d_call: TRBD2; clone_size: once; cdr3_nt: TGTGCCAGTAGTATTCCTTGGGAGGTGGGACTAGTCTACGAGCAGTACTTC; cdr3_aa: CASSIPWEVGLVYEQYF
v_call: TRBV12-3/TRBV12-4; j_call: TRBJ1-5; d_call: .; clone_size: .; cdr3_nt: TGTGCCAGCACCTCGACAGGTCAGCCCCAGCATTTT; cdr3_aa: CASTSTGQPQHF
v_call: TRBV28; j_call: TRBJ2-7; d_call: .; clone_size: .; cdr3_nt: TGTGCCAGCAGTACCCCGAGCGTGAAGAGCTACGAGCAGTACTTC; cdr3_aa: CASSTPSVKSYEQYF